Each of the 30 T cell receptor beta chains below was sequenced from the same sample in a study of PD-L1 blockade in urothelial cancer. Sequenced by immunoSEQ multiplex PCR; TCRdb stores in-frame clones only, minus some. The sample has about 56,000 clones; less than 90% are singletons. Time point described: pretreatment peripheral blood. The sequences come from PBMCs, collected around atezolizumab (anti-PD-L1) treatment. Source of these receptors: a man in his 70s with urothelial cancer.

The chain uses TRBV19 and TRBJ1-5; 8 bases map to TRBD1. Trimming took 6 bases from V and 2 from J; bases not matched to a gene: 12. This CDR3 is built from 17 residues. The germline CDR1 and CDR2 sequences are LNHDA and SQIVND (reference sequence). CDR3 residues: CASSFDTQGGRNQPQHF. The CDR3 bases are TGTGCCAGTAGCTTTGACACACAGGGGGGGCGCAATCAGCCCCAGCATTTT.

The chain joins TRBV28 to TRBJ2-7; 7 bases align to TRBD1. Germline lookup yields CDR1 MDHEN and CDR2 SYDVKM. Trimming at V came to 3 bases and at J to 2 bases, leaving 1 base not matched to a gene. The CDR3 is 13 amino acids. DNA of the CDR3: TGTGCCAGCAGTTTTCAGGGGGCCTACGAGCAGTACTTC. Translating gives CASSFQGAYEQYF.

This chain joins TRBV7-8 and TRBJ1-5; the match to TRBD1 covers 7 bases. V dropped 5 bases and J dropped 2; count of bases not matched to a gene: 6. The CDR3 totals 15 residues. Germline V CDR1 and CDR2: SGHVS, FQNEAQ. Here the CDR3 reads CASSPTGVGNQPQHF. CDR3 nucleotide sequence: TGTGCCAGCAGCCCAACAGGGGTGGGCAATCAGCCCCAGCATTTT.

The V call is TRBV6-5, the J call TRBJ1-2, with TRBD1 as a possible D gene (5 bases). There are 16 residues in the CDR3. Per the germline V gene, CDR1 is MNHEY and CDR2 is SVGAGI. V lost 0 bases and J 3 bases, leaving 14 bases between the germline ends. CDR3 amino acids: CASSYSRPVGDYGYTF. The CDR3 coding sequence is TGTGCCAGCAGTTACTCGCGGCCAGTAGGGGACTATGGCTACACCTTC.

The chain links TRBV5-1 to TRBJ2-7; D is unresolved. The CDR3 has 14 amino acids. V was shortened by 0 bases and J by 2 bases, with 9 bases between the two germline ends. Looked up from germline, CDR1 is SGHRS and CDR2 is YFSETQ. The CDR3, as DNA: TGCGCCAGCAGCTTGGTTGCTCCAGCCTACGAGCAGTACTTC. This encodes CASSLVAPAYEQYF.

The chain recombines TRBV5-1 with TRBJ2-5; 8 nucleotides align to TRBD2. This CDR3 comprises 14 residues. Germline CDR1 and CDR2: SGHRS and YFSETQ. Unmatched junction bases numbered 5, after V lost 6 bases and J lost 1 base. CDR3 sequence: CASTATSAQETQYF. The CDR3 DNA is TGCGCCAGCACCGCGACTAGCGCCCAAGAGACCCAGTACTTC.

This clone was found a few times. The chain is built from TRBV18 and TRBJ1-1, with D unclear. The CDR3 consists of 15 residues. Looked up from germline, CDR1 is KGHSH and CDR2 is LQKENI. Trimming cost V 3 bases and J 0 bases, with 11 bases left between them. CDR3 nucleotide sequence: TGTGCCAGCTCACCCCGGGAAGAGATGAACACTGAAGCTTTCTTT. Translation gives CASSPREEMNTEAFF.

The chain is built from TRBV6-1 and TRBJ2-3, with 11 bases lining up with TRBD1. This CDR3 region has 15 residues. CDR1 is MNHNS and CDR2 is SASEGT in the germline V gene. V lost 4 bases, J lost 4 bases, and 4 bases stayed unmatched. The CDR3 region is CASSGGQGVSDTQYF. Here the CDR3 DNA reads TGTGCCAGCAGTGGGGGACAGGGGGTGTCAGATACGCAGTATTTT.

The rearrangement links TRBV15 to TRBJ2-7, with D maybe TRBD2 (7 bases). This CDR3 is 16 amino acids long. Germline V lookup: CDR1 LNHNV, CDR2 YYDKDF (reference sequence). The ends were cut back, 1 base at V and 5 bases at J, with 18 bases in the middle. The DNA of the CDR3 is TGTGCCACCAGCAGAGGCCCCATCGGGGGGCTTAACGAGCAGTACTTC. It specifies CATSRGPIGGLNEQYF.

The rearrangement links TRBV21-1 to TRBJ2-3; the DNA was not compared with TRBD2, the D call given in the table. TRBV21-1 constitutes a pseudogene. The CDR3 is 24 residues long. The CDR3, as DNA: TGTGCCAGCAGCAAAGCGGGTTGGGTGAAATTACCGGGAGGGCCCACGGCACGCACAGATACGCAGTATTTT. This codes for CASSKAGWVKLPGGPTARTDTQYF.

J is TRBJ1-2 and V is TRBV2, with TRBD1 matching 7 bases. The V segment lost 6 bases and the J segment 7 bases; nucleotides outside the gene matches: 8. From germline, CDR1 is SNHLY and CDR2 FYNNEI. The CDR3 spans 13 residues. The CDR3 spells CASRRDSAFGYTF. The CDR3 nucleotides read TGTGCCAGCAGACGGGACAGTGCTTTTGGCTACACCTTC.

V usage is TRBV4-1 and J usage is TRBJ2-1, with 8 bases matching TRBD1. V trimming: 0 bases; J trimming: 12 bases; junction bases outside the gene matches: 13. CDR3 length: 16 amino acids. The germline CDR1 and CDR2 sequences are MGHRA and YSYEKL. DNA for the CDR3: TGCGCCAGCAGCCAAGATCTGGGGAGGACAGGGCGGGGGCAGTTCTTC. This sequence encodes CASSQDLGRTGRGQFF.

The chain has TRBV7-2 and TRBJ2-7; a possible D gene is TRBD1 (6 bases). This CDR3 has 14 amino acids. Germline loops: CDR1 SGHTA, CDR2 FQGNSA. Trimming left V 2 bases short and J 2 bases short, with 10 bases between. This chain's CDR3 is CASSLNRDTYEQYF. CDR3 nucleotide sequence: TGTGCCAGCAGCTTAAATCGGGACACCTACGAGCAGTACTTC.

The V call is TRBV28, the J call TRBJ1-1; 9 bases agree with TRBD1. The CDR3 is 18 residues long. Looked up from germline, CDR1 is MDHEN and CDR2 is SYDVKM. The V segment lost 4 bases and the J segment 3 bases; nucleotides outside the gene matches: 15. This CDR3 reads CASSSRQGVSIRDTEAFF. For the CDR3, the DNA is TGTGCCAGCAGTTCCCGACAGGGGGTATCGATTCGCGACACTGAAGCTTTCTTT.

This clone was counted a single time. This sequence joins TRBV27 and TRBJ2-1; TRBD1 might be the D (6 bases). Germline lookup yields CDR1 MNHEY and CDR2 SMNVEV (reference sequence). This CDR3 spans 15 amino acids. Trimming took off 4 bases at V and 6 bases at J, with 16 bases between the two ends. The CDR3 here is CASSSASGAINEQFF. The CDR3 DNA reads as TGTGCCAGCAGTTCAGCCTCAGGGGCGATCAATGAGCAGTTCTTC.

The V call is TRBV6-5, the J call TRBJ2-3; D may be TRBD1 (7 bases). Germline values: CDR1 MNHEY, CDR2 SVGAGI. Between the trimmed V and J ends, which lost 4 bases and 14 bases, there was a span of 28 bases. The CDR3 has 16 residues. CDR3 protein: CASSSDRVGRHRYAYF. CDR3 sequence (DNA): TGTGCCAGCAGTTCCGACAGGGTAGGGAGGCACAGATACGCGTATTTT.

This clone was recorded once. The CDR3 loop is CASSGQGVSEQYF. The CDR3 nucleotides are TGTGCCAGCAGTGGACAGGGTGTTTCCGAGCAGTACTTC. V gene TRBV7-6 combines with J gene TRBJ2-7; 8 nucleotides line up with TRBD1. Germline CDR1 reads SGHVS; CDR2 reads FNYEAQ. Unmatched junction bases numbered 7, after V lost 6 bases and J lost 6 bases. The CDR3 consists of 13 residues.

The J gene is TRBJ2-1, the V gene TRBV2, with D tentatively TRBD1 (8 bases). In germline, CDR1 is SNHLY, CDR2 FYNNEI. The CDR3 runs 21 residues. The germline V and J ends were trimmed by 6 bases and 3 bases, with 33 bases remaining between them. CDR3 bases: TGTGCCAGCAGGAAGCAGGGGGCGCTCCTCCTGAGGGAGGGCCTCTACAATGAGCAGTTCTTC. This encodes CASRKQGALLLREGLYNEQFF.

The chain recombines TRBV6-6 with TRBJ1-1, with 7 bases aligning to TRBD1. CDR3 length: 10 residues. Unmatched junction bases numbered 3, after V lost 6 bases and J lost 11 bases. Per the germline V gene, CDR1 is MNHNY and CDR2 is SVGAGI (reference sequence). The CDR3 reads CASSQGEAFF. The DNA of the CDR3 is TGTGCCAGCAGCCAGGGGGAGGCTTTCTTT.

J is TRBJ2-2 and V is TRBV19, with unresolved D. The CDR3 spans 17 residues. V lost 1 base and J lost 1, with 13 bases in between. Germline V CDR1 and CDR2: LNHDA, SQIVND (reference sequence). The CDR3 DNA follows: TGTGCCAGTAGTATAGCTCACCGATCAGGGAACACCGGGGAGCTGTTTTTT. This gives the protein CASSIAHRSGNTGELFF. The whole variable domain, remainder taken from reference TRBV19 and TRBJ2-2, is DGGITQSPKYLFRKEGQNVTLSCEQNLNHDAMYWYRQDPGQGLRLIYYSQIVNDFQKGDIAEGYSVSREKKESFPLTVTSAQKNPTAFYLCASSIAHRSGNTGELFFGEGSRLTVL.

This chain joins TRBV6-5 and TRBJ2-5; D not resolved. The better agreement between TRBJ2-7 and the DNA end casts doubt on the J call. The CDR3 covers 13 residues. Germline loops: CDR1 MNHEY, CDR2 SVGAGI. This chain's CDR3 is CASSSESSYEQYF. The DNA for the CDR3 is TGTGCCAGCAGTTCGGAGAGCTCCTACGAGCAGTACTTC.

The V gene is TRBV5-4, the J gene TRBJ2-2; 7 bases match TRBD2. This CDR3 comprises 15 residues. The V and J ends lost 2 bases and 1 base, in that order; junction bases with no gene match: 2. Per germline, CDR1 SGHNT and CDR2 YYREEE (reference sequence). The CDR3 region is CASSLAGRNTGELFF. The CDR3 region has the DNA TGTGCCAGCAGCTTAGCGGGGCGGAACACCGGGGAGCTGTTTTTT.

In this sample, this clone turned up once. This rearrangement joins TRBV7-6 to TRBJ1-4; a possible D gene is TRBD1 (5 bases). Germline V gene lookup returns CDR1 SGHVS and CDR2 FNYEAQ. This CDR3 has 14 residues. Trimming stripped 5 bases from V and 11 bases from J, with 18 bases between. The CDR3 DNA sequence: TGTGCCAGCAGCCCGGGGGGGGGTTTTGTGAAACTGTTTTTT. The encoded protein is CASSPGGGFVKLFF.

This chain connects TRBV21-1 to TRBJ2-7; the D call in the table, TRBD2, was not verified against the DNA. TRBV21-1 is assigned pseudogene status. The CDR3 totals 18 residues. DNA for the CDR3: TGTGCCAGCAGCAAAGCCGCCTCTCGAGGGCCGAATTTGGACGAGCAGTACTTC. This sequence encodes CASSKAASRGPNLDEQYF.

This clone was counted a single time. This chain links TRBV19 with TRBJ2-3; maybe TRBD2 (5 bases). The germline V gene encodes CDR1 LNHDA and CDR2 SQIVND (reference sequence). The CDR3 sequence is 16 residues long. V lost 6 bases to trimming and J lost 14 bases, with 30 bases between them. The CDR3 reads CASSPAGGGEHRYAYF. The CDR3 DNA sequence: TGTGCCAGTAGCCCGGCAGGCGGAGGAGAGCACAGATACGCGTATTTT.

The CDR3 reads CASSYPSQGGFEQYF. DNA for the CDR3: TGTGCCAGCAGCTACCCTTCACAGGGGGGGTTCGAGCAGTACTTC. The rearrangement joins TRBV5-4 to TRBJ2-7; possible D gene TRBD1, 8 bases. The germline CDR1 and CDR2 sequences are SGHNT and YYREEE (reference sequence). V was clipped by 3 bases and J by 6 bases, with 19 bases between them. The CDR3 runs 15 residues.

This chain uses TRBV10-2 with TRBJ2-3; D not certain. The CDR3 has 14 residues. The germline CDR1 and CDR2 sequences are WSHSY and SAAADI. Trimming removed 6 bases at V and 0 bases at J, with 10 bases between. DNA for the CDR3: TGCGCCAGCAGATTGTTAAGCAGCACAGATACGCAGTATTTT. Its protein product is CASRLLSSTDTQYF.

The chain carries TRBV5-5 and TRBJ2-5; tentative D call: TRBD1 (7 bases). This CDR3 comprises 14 residues. CDR1 is SGHKS, CDR2 YYEKEE, per germline (reference sequence). The V gene lost 5 bases and the J gene lost 5 bases, with 16 bases spanning the gap. The DNA of the CDR3 is TGTGCCAGCAGAGTGACAGGGAGGCTTGAGACCCAGTACTTC. This translates into CASRVTGRLETQYF.

The rearrangement links TRBV4-2 to TRBJ1-1; D is possibly TRBD1 (5 bases). CDR3 length equals 15 residues. CDR1 and CDR2 (germline): LGHNA, YNFKEQ. Trimming took 0 bases from V and 8 from J, leaving 16 bases between them. CDR3 residues: CASSQDLGQTVEAFF. CDR3 nucleotides: TGTGCCAGCAGCCAAGATCTGGGGCAGACAGTAGAAGCTTTCTTT.

The chain joins TRBV18 to TRBJ2-2; D gene ambiguous. CDR3 length equals 13 residues. Germline V gene data show CDR1 as KGHSH and CDR2 as LQKENI. Trimming left V 2 bases short and J 6 bases short, with 7 bases between. The CDR3 sequence: CASSPVGPGELFF. CDR3 DNA sequence: TGTGCCAGCTCACCAGTGGGCCCCGGGGAGCTGTTTTTT.